The 10 T cell receptor beta chains given below trace back to one sample, sequenced in a study of blood T cells in healthy people across ages. For the second PCR, which ran for 7 to 11 cycles, a sample-barcoded 5' primer and a J-beta primer mix were used. A single record per CDR3 protein comes from TCRdb applying MiXCR to the 5' RACE reads. The sample has over 600,000 distinct CDR3 sequences, approximately 21% seen once. The specimen sequenced was blood. The receptor source for this set is a man aged 65-85 years in good health.

This clonotype was seen at least ten times. The chain is built from TRBV28 and TRBJ2-7, with D hard to call. Germline V gene sequence: CDR1 MDHEN, CDR2 SYDVKM. The CDR3 loop spans 10 amino acids. This CDR3 is CGTETYEQYF. CDR3 DNA sequence: TGTGGTACAGAGACCTACGAGCAGTACTTC.

As regards this clonotype: An end of the junction differs from the germline gene, which may be a read error. The V and J genes are TRBV6-6 and TRBJ2-1, with 8 bases matching TRBD2. The germline gives CDR1 MNHNY, CDR2 SVGAGI (reference sequence). The CDR3 is made up of 13 amino acids. CDR3 in DNA: TGTACCAGCAGTTACAAGCGGGAGAATGAGCAGTTCTTC. Its protein product is CTSSYKRENEQFF.

The chain recombines TRBV5-1 with TRBJ1-1; the D gene is possibly TRBD1 (6 bases). Germline V CDR1 and CDR2: SGHRS, YFSETQ. The V end lost 1 base, the J end lost 4 bases, and 11 bases lay between the germline ends. This CDR3 is 14 amino acids long. The CDR3 nucleotides read TGCGCCAGCAGCTTGACAGGGTCGATCACTGAAGCTTTCTTT. Amino acids: CASSLTGSITEAFF.

In this sample, this clonotype turned up a few times. The rearrangement joins TRBV18 to TRBJ1-2; D is unclear. CDR1 and CDR2 (germline): KGHSH, LQKENI. Trimming left V 2 bases short and J 8 bases short, with 12 bases between. The CDR3 is 13 amino acids. CDR3 region: CASSPSDTRGYTF. Here the CDR3 DNA reads TGTGCCAGCTCACCATCAGATACCCGGGGCTACACCTTC.

This clonotype was seen just once. The gene calls are TRBV12-3 or TRBV12-4 and TRBJ2-3, with 10 bases fitting TRBD2. This CDR3 has 15 amino acids. The V and J ends lost 6 bases and 3 bases, in that order; junction bases with no gene match: 6. CDR3 DNA: TGTGCCAGCAGACGGACTAGCGGAGGTACAGATACGCAGTATTTT. Its protein product is CASRRTSGGTDTQYF.

This clonotype showed up just a few times. The V call is TRBV7-2, the J call TRBJ2-7; no definite D call. Germline assignment: CDR1 SGHTA and CDR2 FQGNSA. This CDR3 is built from 14 residues. The V gene lost 1 base and the J gene lost 3 bases, with 10 bases spanning the gap. The CDR3 here is CASSLDDSYYEQYF. DNA for the CDR3: TGTGCCAGCAGCTTAGATGACTCCTACTACGAGCAGTACTTC.

In this sample, this clonotype turned up many times. The genes are TRBV20-1 and TRBJ2-5, with 9 bases fitting TRBD1. Losses at the gene ends were 4 bases for V and 7 bases for J; bases not matched to a gene: 4. This CDR3 is 12 amino acids long. Germline loops: CDR1 DFQATT, CDR2 SNEGSKA (reference sequence). In DNA, the CDR3 is TGCAGTGCTAACAGGGGGCCGGGGACCCAGTACTTC. This translates into CSANRGPGTQYF.

This clonotype was counted only a few times. This chain uses TRBV28 with TRBJ2-7; D might be TRBD1 or TRBD2, each matching 6 bases. With 5 bases removed from V and 6 bases from J, the gap between germline ends came to 11 bases. The CDR3 has 12 amino acids. The germline V gene has CDR1 MDHEN and CDR2 SYDVKM. DNA for the CDR3: TGTGCCAGCAGTGGGGGGCCGCGCGAGCAGTACTTC. Its translation is CASSGGPREQYF.

The chain has TRBV20-1 and TRBJ1-5, with 9 bases that match TRBD1. Germline-derived CDR1 and CDR2 are DFQATT and SNEGSKA (reference sequence). V shed 1 base and J 4 bases; nucleotides not matched to a gene: 2. CDR3 length: 14 amino acids. Here the CDR3 reads CSARAGTGNQPQHF. DNA of the CDR3: TGCAGTGCTAGAGCGGGGACAGGGAATCAGCCCCAGCATTTT.

This clonotype was counted only a few times. This chain links TRBV2 with TRBJ1-5, with D possibly TRBD1 on 5 matching bases. Trimming stripped 8 bases from V and 2 bases from J, with 13 bases between. The CDR3 loop spans 14 amino acids. Germline loops: CDR1 SNHLY, CDR2 FYNNEI. CDR3 DNA: TGTGCCAGCCAACAGGAGCCAGGCAATCAGCCCCAGCATTTT. Translated, it gives CASQQEPGNQPQHF.